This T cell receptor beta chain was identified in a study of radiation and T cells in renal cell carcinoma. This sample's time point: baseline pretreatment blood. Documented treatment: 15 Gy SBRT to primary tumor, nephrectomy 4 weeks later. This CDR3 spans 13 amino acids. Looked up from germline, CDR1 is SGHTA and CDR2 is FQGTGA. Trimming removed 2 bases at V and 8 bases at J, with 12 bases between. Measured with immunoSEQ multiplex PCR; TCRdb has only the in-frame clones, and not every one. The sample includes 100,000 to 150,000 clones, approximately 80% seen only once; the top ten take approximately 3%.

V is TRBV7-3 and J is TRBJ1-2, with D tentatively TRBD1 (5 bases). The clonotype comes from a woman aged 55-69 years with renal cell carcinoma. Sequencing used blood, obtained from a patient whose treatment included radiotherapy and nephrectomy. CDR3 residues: CASSLGGVEGYTF. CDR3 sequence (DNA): TGTGCCAGCAGCTTAGGAGGGGTGGAGGGCTACACCTTC.